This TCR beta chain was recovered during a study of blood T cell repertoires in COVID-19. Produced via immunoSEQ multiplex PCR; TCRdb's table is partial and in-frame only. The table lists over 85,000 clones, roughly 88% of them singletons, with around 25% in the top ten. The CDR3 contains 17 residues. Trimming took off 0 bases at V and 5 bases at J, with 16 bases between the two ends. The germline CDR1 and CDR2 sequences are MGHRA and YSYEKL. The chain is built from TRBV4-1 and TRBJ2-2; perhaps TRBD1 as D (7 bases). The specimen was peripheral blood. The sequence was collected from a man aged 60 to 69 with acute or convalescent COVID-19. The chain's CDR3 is CASSQDSVTGRTGELFF. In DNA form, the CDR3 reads TGCGCCAGCAGCCAAGATAGTGTGACAGGGAGGACCGGGGAGCTGTTTTTT.